Presented here are 22 T cell receptor beta chains from one specimen sequenced in a study of regulatory T cells. Amplification used 52 TRBV primers and 13 TRBJ primers. Profiling relied on immunoSEQ multiplex PCR, and the TCRdb table lists in-frame clones only, not all of them. This sample has nearly 30,000 clones; 80% to 95% occur once, and the top ten carry about 1.6%. Antigens of these TCRs are unknown. Findings of the study overall: Hydrophobic residues at CDR3 positions 6 and 7 were enriched in conventional CD4+ T cells of CD3G-deficient patients.

Material: conventional CD4+ T cells sorted from blood. The receptors originated from a person under 30 with CD3G deficiency.

The gene calls are TRBV28 and TRBJ1-3; D might be TRBD1 (5 bases). The CDR3 extends over 17 amino acids. Germline CDR1 is MDHEN and CDR2 is SYDVKM. V was pared by 5 bases and J by 2 bases, with 19 bases between. CDR3 residues: CASSPPGTHYAGNTIYF. DNA for the CDR3: TGTGCCAGCAGTCCTCCCGGGACTCATTACGCTGGAAACACCATATATTTT.

The chain uses TRBV6-1 and TRBJ1-2; D not resolved. V dropped 6 bases and J dropped 8 bases, with 13 bases sitting between them. Germline CDR1 and CDR2: MNHNS and SASEGT. The CDR3 length is 12 residues. CDR3 residues: CASSWAVDGYTF. The CDR3 DNA is TGTGCCAGCAGCTGGGCGGTTGACGGCTACACCTTC.

The V gene is TRBV14, the J gene TRBJ1-2; D gene uncertain. Germline V gene data show CDR1 as SGHDN and CDR2 as FVKESK. This CDR3 is built from 12 residues. V gave up 5 bases and J gave up 8 bases, with 12 bases separating them. The CDR3 loop is CASSGTGVGYTF. The CDR3 region has the DNA TGTGCCAGCAGCGGAACGGGAGTGGGCTACACCTTC.

The V gene is TRBV19, the J gene TRBJ2-2, with 9 bases aligning to TRBD2. V trimming: 5 bases; J trimming: 5 bases; junction bases outside the gene matches: 6. CDR3 length: 15 residues. The germline CDR1 and CDR2 sequences are LNHDA and SQIVND (reference sequence). CDR3 nucleotides: TGTGCCAGTAGTCCCAGCGGGAGGCGTACCGGGGAGCTGTTTTTT. This codes for CASSPSGRRTGELFF.

The CDR3 here is CASGGQGSGYSNQPQHF. CDR3 DNA sequence: TGTGCCAGCGGAGGACAGGGGTCGGGATATAGCAATCAGCCCCAGCATTTT. The V and J genes are TRBV28 and TRBJ1-5, with TRBD1 matching 9 bases. Germline V gene sequence: CDR1 MDHEN, CDR2 SYDVKM. With V trimmed by 8 bases and J by 0 bases, 11 bases remained unmatched. CDR3 size: 17 residues.

CDR3: CASSSHTGVTEAFF. The CDR3 region has the DNA TGTGCCAGCAGTTCACATACAGGGGTGACTGAAGCTTTCTTT. The chain couples TRBV28 to TRBJ1-1; TRBD1 aligns across 7 bases. Germline V gene lookup returns CDR1 MDHEN and CDR2 SYDVKM. This CDR3 is built from 14 residues. V was pared by 4 bases and J by 5 bases, with 7 bases of the junction left unmatched.

This sequence joins TRBV28 and TRBJ1-2; D remains unclear. Germline loops: CDR1 MDHEN, CDR2 SYDVKM. The CDR3 covers 18 residues. The V end lost 5 bases, the J end lost 2 bases, and 24 bases lay between the germline ends. The DNA for the CDR3 is TGTGCCAGCAGTGCCCGAAGAGGGTCGGGAAGGGAAAACTATGGCTACACCTTC. It specifies CASSARRGSGRENYGYTF.

V is TRBV10-3 and J is TRBJ1-2; 7 bases map to TRBD1. CDR3 length: 14 amino acids. The trim removed 4 bases at V and 4 bases at J, leaving 6 bases unmatched. CDR1 and CDR2 (germline): ENHRY, SYGVKD. CDR3 in DNA: TGTGCCATCAGTGGTACAGGGGAAGGCTATGGCTACACCTTC. Protein: CAISGTGEGYGYTF.

CDR3 nucleotide sequence: TGTGCCATCACCGGGGATAGAACCCAGCCCCAGCATTTT. Its translation: CAITGDRTQPQHF. The chain carries TRBV10-3 and TRBJ1-5; D is uncertain. Germline loops: CDR1 ENHRY, CDR2 SYGVKD. Between the trimmed V and J ends, which lost 7 bases and 7 bases, there was a span of 14 bases. This CDR3 has 13 amino acids.

For the CDR3, the DNA is TGTGCCAGCAGCCCGGGGGTTTCTGAAAAACTGTTTTTT. It yields the protein CASSPGVSEKLFF. The V and J genes are TRBV28 and TRBJ1-4; tentatively, D is TRBD1 (5 bases). Trimming removed 6 bases at V and 7 bases at J, with 12 bases between. The CDR3 runs to 13 residues. Germline V gene data show CDR1 as MDHEN and CDR2 as SYDVKM.

V gene TRBV7-9 combines with J gene TRBJ2-5; tentatively, D is TRBD1 (6 bases). CDR1 and CDR2 (germline): SEHNR, FQNEAQ (reference sequence). The V gene lost 5 bases and the J gene lost 11 bases, with 18 bases spanning the gap. This CDR3 region has 13 residues. CDR3 amino acids: CASSPRSQGNQYF. As DNA, the CDR3 is TGTGCCAGCAGCCCTAGAAGTCAGGGGAATCAGTACTTC.

A remark on this clone: The sample contains more than one DNA sequence encoding this CDR3. The rearrangement links TRBV19 to TRBJ1-5; possible D gene TRBD1, 5 bases. Germline lookup yields CDR1 LNHDA and CDR2 SQIVND (reference sequence). The CDR3 has 13 residues. V was trimmed by 5 bases and J by 7 bases, leaving 12 bases between them. CDR3 nucleotide sequence: TGTGCCAGTAGTGAGCGGGGCAGGCAGCCCCAGCATTTT. It codes for CASSERGRQPQHF.

The chain combines TRBV15 with TRBJ2-7; D uncertain. The length of the CDR3 is 15 residues. The germline V and J ends were trimmed by 2 bases and 6 bases, with 17 bases remaining between them. Germline V gives CDR1 LNHNV, CDR2 YYDKDF (reference sequence). Written as DNA, the CDR3 is TGTGCCACCAGCAGACATTCAGCCCCCGGTCGCGAGCAGTACTTC. Amino acid sequence: CATSRHSAPGREQYF.

CDR3 region: CASSLGRPMNTEAFF. In DNA, the CDR3 is TGTGCCAGCAGTTTGGGACGTCCCATGAACACTGAAGCTTTCTTT. The chain recombines TRBV28 with TRBJ1-1, with D maybe TRBD1 (5 bases). Germline-derived CDR1 and CDR2 are MDHEN and SYDVKM. Trimming left V 3 bases short and J 0 bases short, with 11 bases between. The CDR3 consists of 15 residues.

V and J are TRBV19 and TRBJ2-2; 12 bases fit TRBD2. The CDR3 runs 15 residues. CDR1 and CDR2 (germline): LNHDA, SQIVND (reference sequence). Trimming removed 7 bases from V and 7 bases from J; junction bases left unmatched: 7. This CDR3 reads CASTRTSGNVGELFF. CDR3 bases: TGTGCCAGTACGCGGACTAGCGGGAACGTCGGGGAGCTGTTTTTT.

Details on this clone: Other DNA sequences in this specimen translate into the identical CDR3. This sequence joins TRBV18 and TRBJ2-5; D might be TRBD2 (5 bases). V dropped 3 bases and J dropped 4 bases, with 12 bases sitting between them. Germline CDR1 KGHSH, CDR2 LQKENI. This CDR3 is built from 14 residues. The CDR3 DNA reads TGTGCCAGCTCACCGGGAGCCGGGCGAGAGACCCAGTACTTC. Amino acid sequence: CASSPGAGRETQYF.

The V gene is TRBV5-1, the J gene TRBJ2-7; D remains unclear. The CDR3 length is 13 residues. The V end was cut by 1 base, the J end by 3 bases, with 8 bases between. Germline V CDR1 and CDR2: SGHRS, YFSETQ. CDR3 residues: CASSLRQSYEQYF. The DNA of the CDR3 is TGCGCCAGCAGCTTGAGGCAAAGCTACGAGCAGTACTTC.

The chain is built from TRBV6-6 and TRBJ1-1; 7 bases are shared with TRBD1. V shed 6 bases, J shed 6 bases, and the junction held 7 bases outside the gene matches. CDR3 length: 13 amino acids. Germline V gene sequence: CDR1 MNHNY, CDR2 SVGAGI (reference sequence). CDR3 protein: CASSLDRAAEAFF. The CDR3 nucleotides are TGTGCCAGCAGCCTCGACAGGGCGGCTGAAGCTTTCTTT.

V usage is TRBV4-3 and J usage is TRBJ1-6; D may be TRBD1 (5 bases). CDR1 is LGHNA, CDR2 YSLEER, per germline. This CDR3 is built from 16 residues. The V end was cut by 4 bases, the J end by 3 bases, with 13 bases between. In DNA, the CDR3 is TGCGCCAGCAGCCTAGGACACGCCGGCTATAATTCACCCCTCCACTTT. This encodes CASSLGHAGYNSPLHF.

There are a few counts of this clone. This chain uses TRBV10-3 with TRBJ1-5; D is perhaps TRBD1 (5 bases). The V gene's germline CDR1 is ENHRY and CDR2 SYGVKD. V lost 6 bases and J lost 0, with 6 bases in between. The CDR3 spans 13 residues. CDR3 DNA: TGTGCCATCAGCAGGGATAGCAATCAGCCCCAGCATTTT. Protein product: CAISRDSNQPQHF.

The genes are TRBV30 and TRBJ1-1; D unclear. V was shortened by 6 bases and J by 1 base, with 6 bases between the two germline ends. The CDR3 length is 11 residues. Germline assignment: CDR1 GTSNPN and CDR2 SVGIG (reference sequence). The CDR3 sequence: CACASNTEAFF. CDR3 DNA: TGTGCCTGTGCTTCGAACACTGAAGCTTTCTTT.

The J gene is TRBJ2-1, the V gene TRBV7-3; tentatively, D is TRBD2 (5 bases). Germline values: CDR1 SGHTA, CDR2 FQGTGA. This CDR3 is built from 11 residues. The ends were cut back, 2 bases at V and 13 bases at J, with 9 bases in the middle. This chain's CDR3 is CASSLYTRQFF. For the CDR3, the DNA is TGTGCCAGCAGCTTATATACTAGACAGTTCTTC.